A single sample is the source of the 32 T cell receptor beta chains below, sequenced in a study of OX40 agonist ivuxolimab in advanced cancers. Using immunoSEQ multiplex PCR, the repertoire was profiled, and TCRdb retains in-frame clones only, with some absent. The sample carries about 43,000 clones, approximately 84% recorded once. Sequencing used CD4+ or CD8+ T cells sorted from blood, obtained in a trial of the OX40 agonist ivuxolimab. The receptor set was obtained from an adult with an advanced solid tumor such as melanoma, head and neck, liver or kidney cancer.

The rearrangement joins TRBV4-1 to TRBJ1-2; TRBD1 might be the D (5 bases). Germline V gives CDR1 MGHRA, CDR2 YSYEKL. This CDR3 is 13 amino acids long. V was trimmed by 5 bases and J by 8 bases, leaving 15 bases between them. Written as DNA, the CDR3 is TGCGCCAGCAGCGTCGACATGCCAGGGGGCTACACCTTC. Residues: CASSVDMPGGYTF.

DNA of the CDR3: TGTGCCAGCAGCTTAGCGGTTAGCGGGGGAACCACCGGGGAGCTGTTTTTT. Protein product: CASSLAVSGGTTGELFF. The rearrangement links TRBV7-6 to TRBJ2-2, with TRBD2 identical over 9 bases. This CDR3 region has 17 residues. CDR1 and CDR2 from the germline V gene are SGHVS and FNYEAQ. With 0 bases clipped from V and 4 bases from J, the junction kept 6 bases outside the gene matches.

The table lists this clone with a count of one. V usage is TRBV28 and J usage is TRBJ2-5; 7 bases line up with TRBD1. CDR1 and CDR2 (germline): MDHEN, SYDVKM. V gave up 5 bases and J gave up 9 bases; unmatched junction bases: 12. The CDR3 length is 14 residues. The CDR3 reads CASSPDRNVFAQYF. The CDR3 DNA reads TGTGCCAGCAGTCCGGACAGGAATGTGTTTGCCCAGTACTTC.

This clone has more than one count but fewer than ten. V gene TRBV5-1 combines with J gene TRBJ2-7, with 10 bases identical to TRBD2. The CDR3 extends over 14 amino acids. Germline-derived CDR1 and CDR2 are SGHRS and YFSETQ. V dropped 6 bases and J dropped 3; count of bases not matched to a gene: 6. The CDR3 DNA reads TGCGCCAGCATGGAAGCTAGCGGGAGCTACGAGCAGTACTTC. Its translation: CASMEASGSYEQYF.

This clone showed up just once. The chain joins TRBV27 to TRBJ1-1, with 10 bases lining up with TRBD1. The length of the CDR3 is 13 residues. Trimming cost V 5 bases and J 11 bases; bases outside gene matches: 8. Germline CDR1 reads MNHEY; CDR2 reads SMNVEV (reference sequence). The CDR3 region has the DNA TGTGCCAGCAGTATCAGGACAGGGGGTTCTGCTTTCTTT. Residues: CASSIRTGGSAFF.

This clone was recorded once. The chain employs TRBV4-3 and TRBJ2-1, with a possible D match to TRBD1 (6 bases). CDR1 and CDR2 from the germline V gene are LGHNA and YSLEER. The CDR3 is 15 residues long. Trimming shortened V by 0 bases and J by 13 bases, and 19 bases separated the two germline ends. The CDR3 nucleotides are TGCGCCAGCAGCCAAGACGTAGGGGGTCCCTCGATACAGTTCTTC. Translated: CASSQDVGGPSIQFF.

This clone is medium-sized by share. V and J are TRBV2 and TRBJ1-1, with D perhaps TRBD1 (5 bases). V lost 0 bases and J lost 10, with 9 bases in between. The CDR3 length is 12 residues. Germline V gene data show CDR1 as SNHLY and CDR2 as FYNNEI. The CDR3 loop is CASSEAGGGAFF. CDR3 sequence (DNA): TGTGCCAGCAGTGAAGCGGGGGGTGGAGCTTTCTTT.

CDR3 nucleotides: TGTGCCAGCAGCTTCGGGCAGGGGGCTTCGGCCCAGCATTTT. The encoded protein is CASSFGQGASAQHF. The gene calls are TRBV5-6 and TRBJ1-5; TRBD1 aligns across 8 bases. Trimming removed 2 bases from V and 11 bases from J; junction bases left unmatched: 9. Looked up from germline, CDR1 is SGHDT and CDR2 is YYEEEE. CDR3 length: 14 amino acids.

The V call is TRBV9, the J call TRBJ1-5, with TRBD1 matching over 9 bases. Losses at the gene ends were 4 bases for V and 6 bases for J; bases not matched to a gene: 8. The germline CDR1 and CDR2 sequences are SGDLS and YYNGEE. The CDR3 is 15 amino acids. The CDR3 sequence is CASSPWDREGQPQHF. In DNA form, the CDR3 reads TGTGCCAGCAGCCCGTGGGACAGGGAGGGTCAGCCCCAGCATTTT.

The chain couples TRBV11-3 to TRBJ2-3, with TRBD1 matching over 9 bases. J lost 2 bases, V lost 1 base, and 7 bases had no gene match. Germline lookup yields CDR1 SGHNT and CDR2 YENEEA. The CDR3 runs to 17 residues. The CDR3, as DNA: TGTGCCAGCAGCTTAGCCTCTAGGACAGGGGACACAGATACGCAGTATTTT. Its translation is CASSLASRTGDTDTQYF.

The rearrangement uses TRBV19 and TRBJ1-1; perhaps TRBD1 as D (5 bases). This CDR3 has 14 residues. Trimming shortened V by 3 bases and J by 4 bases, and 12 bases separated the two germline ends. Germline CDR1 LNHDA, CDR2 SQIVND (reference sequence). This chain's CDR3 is CASSILGEGTEAFF. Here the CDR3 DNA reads TGTGCCAGTAGTATTTTGGGGGAAGGCACTGAAGCTTTCTTT.

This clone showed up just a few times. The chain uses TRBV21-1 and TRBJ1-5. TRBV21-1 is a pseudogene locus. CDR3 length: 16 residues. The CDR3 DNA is TGTGCCAGCACCCCTGGAGGGGTCTATAGCAATCAGCCCCAGCATTTT. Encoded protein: CASTPGGVYSNQPQHF.

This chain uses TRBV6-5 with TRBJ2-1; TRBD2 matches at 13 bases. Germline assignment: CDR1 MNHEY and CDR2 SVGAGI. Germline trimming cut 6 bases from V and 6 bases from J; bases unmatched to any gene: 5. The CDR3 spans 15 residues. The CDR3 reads CASRRGTSGVNEQFF. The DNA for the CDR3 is TGTGCCAGCAGGCGCGGGACTAGCGGGGTCAATGAGCAGTTCTTC.

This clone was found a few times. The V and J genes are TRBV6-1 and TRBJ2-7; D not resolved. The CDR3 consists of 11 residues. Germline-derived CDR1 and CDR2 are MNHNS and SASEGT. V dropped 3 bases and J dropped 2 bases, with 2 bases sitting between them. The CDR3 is CASSEAYEQYF. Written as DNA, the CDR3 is TGTGCCAGCAGTGAGGCCTACGAGCAGTACTTC.

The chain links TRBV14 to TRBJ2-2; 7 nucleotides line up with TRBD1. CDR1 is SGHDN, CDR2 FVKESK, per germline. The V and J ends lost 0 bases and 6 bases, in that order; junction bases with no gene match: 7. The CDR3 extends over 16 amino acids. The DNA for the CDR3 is TGTGCCAGCAGCCAAGAGCCTTACAGGGGTGCCGGGGAGCTGTTTTTT. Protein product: CASSQEPYRGAGELFF. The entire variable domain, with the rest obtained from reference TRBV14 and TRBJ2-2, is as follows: EAGVTQFPSHSVIEKGQTVTLRCDPISGHDNLYWYRRVMGKEIKFLLHFVKESKQDESGMPNNRFLAERTGGTYSTLKVQPAELEDSGVYFCASSQEPYRGAGELFFGEGSRLTVL.

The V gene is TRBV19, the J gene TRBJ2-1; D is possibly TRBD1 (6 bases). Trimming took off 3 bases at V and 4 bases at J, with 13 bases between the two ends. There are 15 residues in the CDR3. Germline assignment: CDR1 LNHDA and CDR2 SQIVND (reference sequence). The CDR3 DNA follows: TGTGCCAGTAGTATCTCCGGGACATTATACAATGAGCAGTTCTTC. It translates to CASSISGTLYNEQFF. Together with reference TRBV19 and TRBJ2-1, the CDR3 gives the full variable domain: DGGITQSPKYLFRKEGQNVTLSCEQNLNHDAMYWYRQDPGQGLRLIYYSQIVNDFQKGDIAEGYSVSREKKESFPLTVTSAQKNPTAFYLCASSISGTLYNEQFFGPGTRLTVL.

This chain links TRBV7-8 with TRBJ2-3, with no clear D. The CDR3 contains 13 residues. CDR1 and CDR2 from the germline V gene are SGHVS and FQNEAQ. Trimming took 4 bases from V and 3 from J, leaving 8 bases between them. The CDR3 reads CASSSSPTDTQYF. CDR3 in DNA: TGTGCCAGCAGCTCGTCCCCGACAGATACGCAGTATTTT.

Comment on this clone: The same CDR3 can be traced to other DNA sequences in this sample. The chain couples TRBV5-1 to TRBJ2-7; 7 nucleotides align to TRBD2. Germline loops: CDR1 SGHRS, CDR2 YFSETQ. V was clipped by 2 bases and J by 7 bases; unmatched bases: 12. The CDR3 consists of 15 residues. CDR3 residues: CASSLLAGSYIEQYF. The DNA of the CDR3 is TGCGCCAGCAGCTTATTAGCGGGTTCCTATATTGAGCAGTACTTC.

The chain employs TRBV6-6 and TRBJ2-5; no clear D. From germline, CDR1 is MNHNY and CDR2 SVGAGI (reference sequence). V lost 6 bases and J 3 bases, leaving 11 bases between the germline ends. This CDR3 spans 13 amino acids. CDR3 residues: CASRPSSEETQYF. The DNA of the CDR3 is TGTGCCAGCAGACCTTCTAGTGAAGAGACCCAGTACTTC.

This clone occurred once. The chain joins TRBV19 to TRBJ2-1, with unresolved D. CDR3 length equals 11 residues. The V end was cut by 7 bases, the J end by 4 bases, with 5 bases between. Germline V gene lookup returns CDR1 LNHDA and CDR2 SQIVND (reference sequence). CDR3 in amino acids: CASKAYNEQFF. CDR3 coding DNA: TGTGCCAGTAAGGCTTACAATGAGCAGTTCTTC.

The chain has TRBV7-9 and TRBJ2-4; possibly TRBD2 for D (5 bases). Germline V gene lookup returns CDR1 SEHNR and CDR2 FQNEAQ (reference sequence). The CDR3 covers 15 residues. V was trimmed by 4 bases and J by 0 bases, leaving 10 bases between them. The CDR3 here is CASSSSGVAKNIQYF. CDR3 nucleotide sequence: TGTGCCAGCAGCTCCTCCGGGGTAGCCAAAAACATTCAGTACTTC.

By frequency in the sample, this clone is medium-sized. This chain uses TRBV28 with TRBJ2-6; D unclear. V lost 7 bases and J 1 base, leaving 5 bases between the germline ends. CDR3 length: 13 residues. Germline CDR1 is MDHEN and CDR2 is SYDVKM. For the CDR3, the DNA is TGTGCCAGCACTCTTTCTGGGGCCAACGTCCTGACTTTC. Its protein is CASTLSGANVLTF.

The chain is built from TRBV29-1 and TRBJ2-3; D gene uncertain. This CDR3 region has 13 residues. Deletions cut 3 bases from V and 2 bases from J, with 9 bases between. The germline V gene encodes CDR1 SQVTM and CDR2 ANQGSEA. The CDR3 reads CSVEGIITDTQYF. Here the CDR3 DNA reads TGCAGCGTTGAGGGGATTATCACAGATACGCAGTATTTT.

The CDR3, as DNA: TGTGCCAGCAGCTTGACAGGGGCCGAGCAGTACGTC. Residues: CASSLTGAEQYV. The chain combines TRBV5-5 with TRBJ2-7, with 7 bases lining up with TRBD1. V lost 1 base, J lost 6 bases, and 1 base stayed unmatched. Germline lookup yields CDR1 SGHKS and CDR2 YYEKEE (reference sequence). This CDR3 has 12 residues.

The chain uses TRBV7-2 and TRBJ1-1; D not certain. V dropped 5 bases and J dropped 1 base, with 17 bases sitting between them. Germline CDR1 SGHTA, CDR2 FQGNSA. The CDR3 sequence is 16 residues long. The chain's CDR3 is CASSHDPGLSNTEAFF. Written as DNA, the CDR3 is TGTGCCAGCAGCCATGACCCCGGACTTTCGAACACTGAAGCTTTCTTT.

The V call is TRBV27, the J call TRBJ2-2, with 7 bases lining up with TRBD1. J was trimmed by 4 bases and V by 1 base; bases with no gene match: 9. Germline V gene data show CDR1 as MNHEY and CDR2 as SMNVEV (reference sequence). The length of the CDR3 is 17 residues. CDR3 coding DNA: TGTGCCAGCAGTTTATACAGGGGACATTCAGGCACCGGGGAGCTGTTTTTT. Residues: CASSLYRGHSGTGELFF.

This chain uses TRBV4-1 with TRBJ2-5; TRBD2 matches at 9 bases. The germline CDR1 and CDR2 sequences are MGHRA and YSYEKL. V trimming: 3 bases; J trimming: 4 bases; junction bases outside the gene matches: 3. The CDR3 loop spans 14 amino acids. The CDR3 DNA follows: TGCGCCAGCAGCCATTCACTAGCGGGAGAGACCCAGTACTTC. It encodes CASSHSLAGETQYF.

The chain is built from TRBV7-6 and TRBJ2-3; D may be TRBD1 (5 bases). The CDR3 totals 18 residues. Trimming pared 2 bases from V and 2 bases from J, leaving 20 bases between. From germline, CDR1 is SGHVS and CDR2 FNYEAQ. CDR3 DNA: TGTGCCAGCAGCTTAATAACCTCCGGGTCAGGACACACAGATACGCAGTATTTT. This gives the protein CASSLITSGSGHTDTQYF.

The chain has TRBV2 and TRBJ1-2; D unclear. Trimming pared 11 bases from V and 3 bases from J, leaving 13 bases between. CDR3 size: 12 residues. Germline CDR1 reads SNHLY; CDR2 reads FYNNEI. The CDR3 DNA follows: TGTGCCGTGCCAAGTTGGGACTATGGCTACACCTTC. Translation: CAVPSWDYGYTF.

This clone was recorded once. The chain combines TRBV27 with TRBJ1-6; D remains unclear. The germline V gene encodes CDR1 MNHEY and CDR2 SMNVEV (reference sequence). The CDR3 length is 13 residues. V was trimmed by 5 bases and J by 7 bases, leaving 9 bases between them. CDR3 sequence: CASSPTPNSPLHF. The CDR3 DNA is TGTGCCAGCAGTCCCACCCCCAATTCACCCCTCCACTTT.

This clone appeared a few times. The CDR3 DNA follows: TGTGCCATCAGTGAGGAGGCGGACGAGCAGTACGTC. Translated: CAISEEADEQYV. The gene calls are TRBV10-3 and TRBJ2-7; no reliable D call. This CDR3 contains 12 residues. Germline V gene sequence: CDR1 ENHRY, CDR2 SYGVKD. With 2 bases removed from V and 5 bases from J, the gap between germline ends came to 7 bases.

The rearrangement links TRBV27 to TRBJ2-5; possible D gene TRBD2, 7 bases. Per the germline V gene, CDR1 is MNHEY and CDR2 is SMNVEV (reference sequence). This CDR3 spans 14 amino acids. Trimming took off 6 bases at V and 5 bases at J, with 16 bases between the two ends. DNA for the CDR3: TGTGCCAGCAGCTCACTAGGGGGGGTGGAGACCCAGTACTTC. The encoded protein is CASSSLGGVETQYF.